One and the same sample provided the 20 T cell receptor beta chains below, sequenced in a study of T-cell memory formation after mild COVID-19. One entry per CDR3 protein results from TCRdb running MiXCR on the 5' RACE reads. The table has under 350,000 distinct CDR3 sequences, roughly 15% seen once. Sequencing was done on a sample of PBMCs or a T cell subset sorted from them (not recorded which). These receptors were taken from a man aged 18 to 35 who had mild COVID-19 (a few samples of this study predate the infection). Cell type and time point are not known.

This clonotype was picked up a small number of times. The chain is built from TRBV7-9 and TRBJ1-1; no clear D gene. CDR1 is SEHNR, CDR2 FQNEAQ, per germline (reference sequence). V was trimmed by 4 bases and J by 11 bases, leaving 26 bases between them. CDR3 length equals 16 residues. The CDR3 DNA reads as TGTGCCAGCAGCTCCGTAACCTACGGGTGGAGGCGAATGGCTTTCTTT. It specifies CASSSVTYGWRRMAFF.

This clonotype was detected only a few times. The rearrangement links TRBV6-2 or TRBV6-3 to TRBJ1-1, with TRBD1 as a possible D gene (6 bases). There are 15 residues in the CDR3. Germline V gene sequence: CDR1 MNHEY, CDR2 SVGEGT. Trimming stripped 5 bases from V and 4 bases from J, with 17 bases between. The CDR3: CASSRRRGGFTEAFF. For the CDR3, the DNA is TGTGCCAGCAGTCGCCGCAGGGGAGGGTTCACTGAAGCTTTCTTT.

This clonotype appeared once. The V call is TRBV28, the J call TRBJ2-7; 9 nucleotides agree with TRBD2. This CDR3 is 15 amino acids long. With 5 bases clipped from V and 2 bases from J, the junction kept 7 bases outside the gene matches. Per the germline V gene, CDR1 is MDHEN and CDR2 is SYDVKM. The CDR3, as DNA: TGTGCCAGCAGTCCTAGCGGGGCGGAAGCCTACGAGCAGTACGTC. It translates to CASSPSGAEAYEQYV.

There are a few counts of this clonotype. The V and J genes are TRBV28 and TRBJ2-7, with 12 bases lining up with TRBD1. This CDR3 region has 14 residues. Germline lookup yields CDR1 MDHEN and CDR2 SYDVKM. V was clipped by 8 bases and J by 4 bases; unmatched bases: 6. CDR3 DNA: TGTGCCAGCGGGACAGGGGGCATATTATACGAGCAGTACGTC. The encoded protein is CASGTGGILYEQYV.

V usage is TRBV5-1 and J usage is TRBJ2-2, with a weak D call TRBD1 (5 bases). The V gene's germline CDR1 is SGHRS and CDR2 YFSETQ. The length of the CDR3 is 16 residues. Trimming took 0 bases from V and 4 from J, leaving 13 bases between them. For the CDR3, the DNA is TGCGCCAGCAGCTTGGTTGGCAGGGAAGGCACCGGGGAGCTGTTTTTT. It yields the protein CASSLVGREGTGELFF.

The chain carries TRBV5-4 and TRBJ2-3; D gene ambiguous. The germline V gene encodes CDR1 SGHNT and CDR2 YYREEE (reference sequence). Between the trimmed V and J ends, which lost 0 bases and 5 bases, there was a span of 13 bases. The CDR3 totals 15 residues. The CDR3 here is CASSLAMRWGDTQYF. The CDR3 DNA reads as TGTGCCAGCAGCTTGGCCATGAGGTGGGGAGATACGCAGTATTTT. The full variable domain, its missing parts supplied by reference TRBV5-4 and TRBJ2-3, is ETGVTQSPTHLIKTRGQQVTLRCSSQSGHNTVSWYQQALGQGPQFIFQYYREEENGRGNFPPRFSGLQFPNYSSELNVNALELDDSALYLCASSLAMRWGDTQYFGPGTRLTVL.

This clonotype was recorded many times. V usage is TRBV19 and J usage is TRBJ2-7, with TRBD2 matching 8 bases. The CDR3 is made up of 13 amino acids. Trimming removed 11 bases from V and 2 bases from J; junction bases left unmatched: 8. Germline V gene lookup returns CDR1 LNHDA and CDR2 SQIVND (reference sequence). The CDR3 here is CAGTSGPTYEQYF. In DNA, the CDR3 is TGTGCCGGAACTAGCGGTCCCACCTACGAGCAGTACTTC.

The rearrangement joins TRBV7-2 to TRBJ1-4; D is possibly TRBD1 (5 bases). Per germline, CDR1 SGHTA and CDR2 FQGNSA. This CDR3 region has 16 residues. With 1 base removed from V and 3 bases from J, the gap between germline ends came to 12 bases. The CDR3 spells CASSLGFGTSNEKLFF. The CDR3 DNA reads as TGTGCCAGCAGCTTAGGGTTCGGGACTTCTAATGAAAAACTGTTTTTT.

The chain links TRBV12-5 to TRBJ2-5; TRBD2 is a possible D gene (7 bases). CDR1 and CDR2 (germline): LGHNT, FRNRAP. Trimming removed 7 bases at V and 5 bases at J, with 14 bases between. This CDR3 contains 13 residues. In nucleotides, the CDR3 is TGTGCTAGTGCTCGCGGGGGCGGGGAGACCCAGTACTTC. Translating gives CASARGGGETQYF.

This clonotype showed up just a few times. The rearrangement uses TRBV12-3 or TRBV12-4 and TRBJ2-5; D unclear. The CDR3 consists of 13 residues. Deletions cut 5 bases from V and 5 bases from J, with 12 bases between. The CDR3 DNA is TGTGCCAGCAGTCCCCAGGTTGCCGAGACCCAGTACTTC. It is translated as CASSPQVAETQYF.

This rearrangement joins TRBV4-1 to TRBJ2-5, with a tentative D call TRBD1 (6 bases). The V end lost 0 bases, the J end lost 7 bases, and 9 bases lay between the germline ends. Germline CDR1 is MGHRA and CDR2 is YSYEKL. This CDR3 comprises 13 residues. CDR3 nucleotides: TGCGCCAGCAGCCAAGATCAAGGGGGGACCCAGTACTTC. Translation gives CASSQDQGGTQYF.

V and J are TRBV4-1 and TRBJ2-3; a possible D gene is TRBD2 (6 bases). Germline CDR1 is MGHRA and CDR2 is YSYEKL. This CDR3 spans 16 amino acids. V was clipped by 2 bases and J by 6 bases, with 18 bases between them. This chain's CDR3 is CASSQTPGEKRDTQYF. In DNA, the CDR3 is TGCGCCAGCAGCCAAACCCCGGGGGAGAAGAGGGATACGCAGTATTTT.

This clonotype has ten or more counts. This chain connects TRBV3-1 to TRBJ2-5; the match to TRBD1 covers 8 bases. The CDR3 runs to 18 residues. The junction had 13 bases not matched to a gene; V was cut back by 3 bases and J by 1 base. Germline V lookup: CDR1 LGHDT, CDR2 YNNKEL (reference sequence). The CDR3 coding sequence is TGTGCCAGCAGCCAGTCGCGATTCAGGGGGCATACCCAAGAGACCCAGTACTTC. Its translation is CASSQSRFRGHTQETQYF.

In this sample, this clonotype turned up a few times. A junction boundary mismatches the germline segment, possibly from a read error. The CDR3 nucleotides are TGTGCTAGCAGCGCCAAGCTCGGCTCCTACAATGAGCAGTTCTTC. Amino acid sequence: CASSAKLGSYNEQFF. The V and J genes are TRBV7-7 and TRBJ2-1; no definite D call. The CDR3 is 15 amino acids. Looked up from germline, CDR1 is SSHAT and CDR2 is FNYEAQ (reference sequence).

V is TRBV24-1 and J is TRBJ2-3; 9 nucleotides line up with TRBD2. The CDR3 consists of 18 residues. CDR1 is KGHDR and CDR2 is SFDVKD in the germline V gene. Germline trimming cut 3 bases from V and 2 bases from J; bases unmatched to any gene: 11. CDR3 DNA: TGTGCCACCAGTGATCCCCGTTTCCAGCGGGGGGCCACAGATACGCAGTATTTT. Its protein is CATSDPRFQRGATDTQYF.

This clonotype was found many times. This rearrangement joins TRBV4-3 to TRBJ1-3; D is perhaps TRBD1 (6 bases). Germline loops: CDR1 LGHNA, CDR2 YSLEER. V was pared by 0 bases and J by 2 bases, with 11 bases between. The CDR3 contains 16 residues. The CDR3 sequence: CASSQEFSGAGNTIYF. In DNA, the CDR3 is TGCGCCAGCAGCCAAGAGTTTTCAGGGGCTGGAAACACCATATATTTT.

This sequence joins TRBV4-3 and TRBJ2-5; 14 bases agree with TRBD2. The germline V gene encodes CDR1 LGHNA and CDR2 YSLEER. V dropped 1 base and J dropped 0; count of bases not matched to a gene: 1. This CDR3 has 17 residues. CDR3 region: CASSQGLAGGYQETQYF. CDR3 nucleotides: TGCGCCAGCAGCCAAGGACTAGCGGGGGGGTACCAAGAGACCCAGTACTTC.

The chain couples TRBV15 to TRBJ2-7, with TRBD1 matching 8 bases. The CDR3 sequence is 15 residues long. Per the germline V gene, CDR1 is LNHNV and CDR2 is YYDKDF (reference sequence). V was pared by 1 base and J by 1 base, with 3 bases of the junction left unmatched. Written as DNA, the CDR3 is TGTGCCACCAGCAGAGTACGGACAGGGTCCTACGAGCAGTACTTC. Residues: CATSRVRTGSYEQYF.

This chain joins TRBV6-5 and TRBJ2-2; 8 positions agree with TRBD1. This CDR3 contains 15 residues. Per the germline V gene, CDR1 is MNHEY and CDR2 is SVGAGI. With 4 bases clipped from V and 4 bases from J, the junction kept 5 bases outside the gene matches. DNA of the CDR3: TGTGCCAGCAGTTGGGACAGGCGGGGCACCGGGGAGCTGTTTTTT. Translated, it gives CASSWDRRGTGELFF.

This clonotype was detected many times. The chain uses TRBV5-1 and TRBJ2-3; D remains unclear. This CDR3 is built from 13 residues. CDR1 is SGHRS and CDR2 is YFSETQ in the germline V gene. V shed 4 bases and J shed 0 bases, with 6 bases lying between them. CDR3 sequence (DNA): TGCGCCAGCAGCAGGGCAAGCACAGATACGCAGTATTTT. It translates to CASSRASTDTQYF. Together with reference TRBV5-1 and TRBJ2-3, the CDR3 gives the full variable domain: KAGVTQTPRYLIKTRGQQVTLSCSPISGHRSVSWYQQTPGQGLQFLFEYFSETQRNKGNFPGRFSGRQFSNSRSEMNVSTLELGDSALYLCASSRASTDTQYFGPGTRLTVL.